The present entry profiles one T cell receptor beta chain with its context. Antigen unknown. Some clones are missing from TCRdb's copy, which holds only in-frame ones; the method was immunoSEQ multiplex PCR. The profile shows about 100,000 clones, 87% of them singletons. The record originates from a study of T cell responses to AZD1222 COVID-19 vaccine. Study-wide results and limits: The reported proportion of spike-specific TCRs targeting unmutated variant regions was nearly half.

The CDR3 length is 20 residues. With 0 bases clipped from V and 4 bases from J, the junction kept 20 bases outside the gene matches. The germline gives CDR1 SGHAT, CDR2 FQNNGV. The TCR sequence derives from an adult who received the AZD1222 COVID-19 vaccine. Sequenced here: peripheral blood, sampled 28 days after the second AZD1222 dose. The chain combines TRBV11-2 with TRBJ2-7; 8 bases fit TRBD2. CDR3 amino acids: CASSLDRIRTSSPRTYEQYF. The CDR3 DNA sequence: TGTGCCAGCAGCTTAGATCGAATAAGGACTAGCTCCCCTCGTACGTACGAGCAGTACTTC.